This T cell receptor (beta chain) was retrieved from a study of cytomegalovirus exposure and HLA in healthy donors. Study-wide results and limits: An analysis done earlier found most TCR beta V segments productive about 87% or about 30% of the time.

Germline CDR1 is MGHDK and CDR2 is SYGVNS. V lost 1 base and J 2 bases, leaving 18 bases between the germline ends. The CDR3 has 17 residues. This PCR relied on a set of 60 Vbeta primers and 13 Jbeta primers. Only in-frame clones appear in the TCRdb table, and some are missing; sequencing was by immunoSEQ multiplex PCR. Of roughly 90,000 clones in the sample, 60% to 85% were seen once. In regard to this clone: The antigen is not known.

V gene TRBV25-1 combines with J gene TRBJ2-7, with TRBD1 as a possible D gene (6 bases). Sequenced: PBMCs. This TCR was sampled from a woman aged 40 to 50 in good health and CMV-seropositive. CDR3 region: CASSELGLRDKPYEQYF. CDR3 sequence (DNA): TGTGCCAGCAGTGAATTGGGTTTGAGGGACAAACCCTACGAGCAGTACTTC.